This TCR beta chain was captured in a study of T cells in Graves' hyperthyroidism and ophthalmopathy (dated by TCRdb to the late 2010s). The study in broad terms: To identify TCR V-J signatures that set the groups apart, the researchers used a discovery cohort of approximately 98 patients, made up of fewer than 50 with Graves' ophthalmopathy and about 55 with stable Graves' hyperthyroidism. TCR Vbeta CDR3 sequencing of approximately 140 peripheral blood samples (43 ophthalmopathy, under 80 hyperthyroidism and approximately 17 progressor patients) is reported in the paper. After sampling, hyperthyroidism patients received methimazole starting at 30 mg daily, and ophthalmopathy patients received high-dose intravenous methylprednisolone. In roughly six Graves' hyperthyroidism patients, the study also compared T-cell repertoires from thyroid tissue with T-cell repertoires from blood. An independent validation cohort of under 20 hyperthyroidism patients and 17 patients who later progressed to ophthalmopathy tested prospective prediction of ophthalmopathy. For training and testing, the 95 to 100 patients in the discovery cohort were randomly divided in a 7:3 ratio. On the study overall, not on this receptor specifically: In validation, the model predicted progression to ophthalmopathy with approximately 69% sensitivity and about 73% specificity, a median of roughly seven months before onset. A 13 V-J signature model separated ophthalmopathy from stable hyperthyroidism, with 87.88% sensitivity and 81% to 83% specificity in cross-validation and 80%/75% in testing. Most expanded thyroid clonotypes (frequency above 0.001) were also found in blood, which suggests that blood repertoires may mirror thyroid immune responses. No statistical method was used to fix the sample size in advance, and group allocation was not hidden from the investigators.

Looking up the germline V gene yields CDR1 SGHNT and CDR2 YENEEA. The CDR3 numbers 14 residues from cysteine through phenylalanine. Only the CDR3 portion is preserved as DNA: 42 bases, with reading frame beginning at the first base. V is shortened by 5 bases, J by 1 base, and the region joining them spans 11 bases. This clonotype showed up many times. The specificity of this receptor is unknown. No base-level quality is on record; no much larger clone is a single base apart. Amplification of TCR beta CDR3 regions was carried out from RNA transcripts. The TCR CDR3 was subjected to a first round of RT-PCR using the HTBI primer set and the Qiagen OneStep RT-PCR kit. The libraries were constructed in a second round of multiplex PCR and then size-selected and purified. Paired-end sequencing of the libraries was performed with 100 bp reads on an Illumina HiSeq2000. In the source study's methods: SOAPnuke was used to process the raw data, with reads discarded if the reads contained adapters or uncalled bases, had a mean Phred below 15, or lacked an exact constant-primer or identifier match. High-quality paired reads were merged using COPE v1.2.5, and each unique nucleotide sequence was defined as a clonotype. Clonotypes were aligned to IMGT TRBV, TRBD and TRBJ reference segments using MiTCR v1.1. Only V-J combinations with frequency above 0.0001, covering 99% to 99.2% of repertoires, were analysed. A TCS score was defined as the ratio of F50 (clonal expansion) to E x V (chaos), with BLOSUM62-based TCRdist applied between CDR3 peptides within each V-J. Welch's t-statistics and random forest reduced fewer than 600 V-J features to about 12, which were used in a naive Bayes classifier (R e1071). The similarity between thyroid and blood repertoires was quantified using the Morisita-Horn index. TCRdb reprocessing: public reads trimmed at Q25 with fastp, clones called with MiXCR, in-frame beta chains kept. Each CDR3 protein gets just one entry, which takes the most common genes and DNA from the rows behind it. In this record, the V and J calls reflect TCRdb's handling and not the investigators' own analysis. This sample comprises a few hundred thousand distinct CDR3 sequences, roughly 50% of them detected only once. The ten biggest clones cover about 7.8% of the sample.

Graves' hyperthyroidism was defined as stable when no progression to ophthalmopathy occurred over 18 months of follow-up. The hyperthyroidism patients were between 18 and 65 years old and newly diagnosed, with a disease duration of less than 2 months. The study excluded patients with uncontrolled infections, other autoimmune diseases, pregnancy or lactation. Clinical symptoms, serum thyroxine and TRAb, thyroid ultrasound, and orbital computed tomography formed the basis for the diagnoses. Total RNA was extracted using Trizol reagent, and RNA quality was assessed on an Agilent 2100 Bioanalyzer. This sequence was found in a woman aged 18-35 years with Graves' hyperthyroidism. Rearrangement joined TRBV11-3 to TRBJ2-5; the D gene is perhaps TRBD1, from 6 matching bases. The specimen sequenced was peripheral blood or thyroid tissue (not recorded which). The sequenced DNA: TGTGCCAGCAGCATGGGACAACCCCAAGAGACCCAGTACTTC. Its coded protein is CASSMGQPQETQYF.